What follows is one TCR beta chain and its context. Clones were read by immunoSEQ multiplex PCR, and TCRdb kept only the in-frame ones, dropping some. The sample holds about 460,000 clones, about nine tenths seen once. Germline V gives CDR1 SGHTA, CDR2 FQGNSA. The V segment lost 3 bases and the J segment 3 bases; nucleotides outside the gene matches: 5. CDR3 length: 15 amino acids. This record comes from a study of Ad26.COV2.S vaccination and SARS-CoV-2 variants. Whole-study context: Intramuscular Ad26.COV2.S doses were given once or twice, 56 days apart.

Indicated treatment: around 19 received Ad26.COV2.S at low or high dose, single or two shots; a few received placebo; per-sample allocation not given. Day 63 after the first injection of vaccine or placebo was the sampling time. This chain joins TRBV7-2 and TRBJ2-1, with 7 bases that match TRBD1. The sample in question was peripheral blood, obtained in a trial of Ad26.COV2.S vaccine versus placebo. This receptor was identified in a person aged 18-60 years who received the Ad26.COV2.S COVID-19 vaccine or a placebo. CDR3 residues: CASSFPGQVYNEQFF. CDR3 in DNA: TGTGCCAGCAGCTTCCCAGGACAGGTCTACAATGAGCAGTTCTTC.